This is a list of T cell receptor beta chains from one sample in a study of CD8 T cells in ankylosing spondylitis. From the 5' RACE reads, TCRdb called clonotypes with MiXCR, one entry per CDR3 protein. In the table there are about 210,000 distinct CDR3 sequences, roughly 8% of which are singletons. Input material: blood, either unsorted or a sorted T cell fraction (not recorded which). Receptors were obtained from a female donor with ankylosing spondylitis or in good health (not recorded which). CDR3s include the opening cysteine and the closing phenylalanine or tryptophan. A D gene is named only where the DNA matches it firmly. Clone size is stated in some rows and not others, as once, few, many or a class when expanded.

>TRBV19|-|TRBJ1-1|many
TGTGCCAGCTCCGGGACCGCCGTTGAAGCTTTCTTT
CASSGTAVEAFF
>TRBV7-2|-|TRBJ2-2|-
TGTGCCAGCAGCTCTTTACCGGGACACGAACACCGGGGAGCTGTTTTT
CASSSLPGHEHRGAVF
>TRBV20-1|-|TRBJ2-7|many
TGCAGTGCTATCATACGACAGGTTTTCGACGAGCAGTACTTC
CSAIIRQVFDEQYF
>TRBV7-9|-|TRBJ2-7|few
TGTGCCAGCAGCTTACCGTCCGGGGCCTCCTACGAGCAGTACTTC
CASSLPSGASYEQYF
>TRBV28|-|TRBJ2-7|many
TGTGCCAGCATTGACGGTTCATCCTACGAGCAGTACTTC
CASIDGSSYEQYF
>TRBV18|TRBD2|TRBJ2-7|many
TGTGCCAGCTCCTCCGGGACTAGCGGGAGCAACGAGCAGTACTTC
CASSSGTSGSNEQYF
>TRBV18|-|TRBJ1-5|many
TGTGCCAGCTCACCGACGGTAGATAGCAATCAGCCCCAGCATTTT
CASSPTVDSNQPQHF
>TRBV20-1|TRBD1|TRBJ2-5|many
TGCAGTGCTAGAGATGGTGGACAGGGGGATGAGACCCAGTACTTC
CSARDGGQGDETQYF
>TRBV7-9|-|TRBJ1-2|many
TGTGCCAGCAGCTTAGTAGTTGCCGTTCCTAACTATGGCTACACCTTC
CASSLVVAVPNYGYTF
>TRBV20-1|-|TRBJ2-1|-
TGCAGTGCGCACATTTTAAACCGGGAGCCCAATGAGCAGTTCTTC
CSAHILNREPNEQFF
>TRBV6-5|-|TRBJ1-2|many
TGTGCCAGCAGTTACTTATCCTCACGTGGGGGTGGCTACACCTTC
CASSYLSSRGGGYTF
>TRBV15|-|TRBJ2-7|many
TGTGCCACCAGCAGAGGTGGGATCTCGCTTCCCGAGCAGTACTTC
CATSRGGISLPEQYF
>TRBV12-3/TRBV12-4|TRBD1|TRBJ2-5|many
TGTGCCAGCAAGTCCACAGGGGGCTTAGAGACCCAGTACTTC
CASKSTGGLETQYF